Sequencing of this T cell receptor beta chain was carried out in a study of blood T cells in healthy people across ages. Primed by a sample-barcoded 5' primer and a J-beta primer mix, a second PCR proceeded for roughly 7 to 11 cycles. Each CDR3 protein gets one entry after TCRdb re-called the 5' RACE reads with MiXCR. Of approximately 490,000 distinct CDR3 sequences listed, 24% are singletons. This clonotype was detected only a few times. Its antigen is as yet unknown. The CDR3 runs to 16 residues. The V gene's germline CDR1 is SGHTA and CDR2 FQGTGA. Trimming shortened V by 1 base and J by 5 bases, and 15 bases separated the two germline ends. Study observations and caveats: Older individuals had lower TCR beta diversity per million T cells (the decline was roughly linear).

These same records also appear under a second study, on T cells of mothers and their children. That work states: Nine systemically healthy Caucasian donors: three mothers, six children. Slightly, though not significantly, more overlap was seen in related than in unrelated mother-child pairs.

The source material was blood. The receptor comes from a boy younger than 18 in good health. The chain combines TRBV7-3 with TRBJ2-1; D perhaps matches TRBD1 (5 bases). The CDR3 spells CASSLIWQGPHNEQFF. The CDR3 coding sequence is TGTGCCAGCAGCTTAATATGGCAGGGTCCCCACAATGAGCAGTTCTTC.